This T cell receptor (beta chain) is from a study of T cell repertoires in ileal Crohn's disease. Overall study: Every patient was operated on for stricturing (about 60%) or penetrating (approximately 40%) complications. Study-level results: Every patient over 26.8% clonality showed endoscopic recurrence. Compared with CD4 T cells, sorted CD8 cells carried more expanded clones. Compared with non-smokers, active smokers at surgery showed more clonal expansions.

Notes on this clone: The target antigen is unknown.

The protocol was immunoSEQ multiplex PCR, while the TCRdb copy is restricted to in-frame clones and leaves out a portion. The table lists roughly 740 clones, over 60% of them singletons, with 13% in the top ten. This receptor was identified in an adult with Crohn's disease. The sequenced material came from ileal tissue.

The CDR3 DNA follows: TGCAGCGTCCAGACAGGGGGCGTTACAGATACGCAGTATTTT. This codes for CSVQTGGVTDTQYF. The chain couples TRBV29-1 to TRBJ2-3; 10 bases match TRBD1. V lost 6 bases and J lost 3; bases outside the gene matches: 6. The germline V gene has CDR1 SQVTM and CDR2 ANQGSEA. CDR3 length equals 14 residues.